This T cell receptor (beta chain) stems from a study of cytomegalovirus exposure and HLA in healthy donors. Study-level findings and limits: Later examination showed HLA-associated TCR beta chains had greater clonal expansion than equally common others. Later analysis suggested most CMV-associated TCR beta chains were HLA-restricted. Researchers had no immune exposure information except CMV serostatus available. The study found most TCR sequences rare, yet found some public TCRs in many donors.

Primers: 60 Vbeta forward and 13 Jbeta reverse. The data were produced by immunoSEQ multiplex PCR, yet TCRdb's version contains in-frame clones alone and is incomplete. The sample consists of approximately 120,000 clones, 8% to 11% of them appearing once. In regard to this clone: Its target is not known.

The ends were cut back, 0 bases at V and 2 bases at J, with 32 bases in the middle. CDR1 is MGHRA and CDR2 is YSYEKL in the germline V gene. This CDR3 has 22 amino acids. The rearrangement links TRBV4-1 to TRBJ2-7; tentative D call: TRBD1 (6 bases). Sequencing was carried out using PBMCs. The clonotype was recovered from a woman between 18 and 29 years old in good health and CMV-seropositive. The DNA of the CDR3 is TGCGCCAGCAGCCAAGAGCGTCCCACGTCCAGGGGCAGTGCTAGCCGAACCTACGAGCAGTACTTC. It translates to CASSQERPTSRGSASRTYEQYF.